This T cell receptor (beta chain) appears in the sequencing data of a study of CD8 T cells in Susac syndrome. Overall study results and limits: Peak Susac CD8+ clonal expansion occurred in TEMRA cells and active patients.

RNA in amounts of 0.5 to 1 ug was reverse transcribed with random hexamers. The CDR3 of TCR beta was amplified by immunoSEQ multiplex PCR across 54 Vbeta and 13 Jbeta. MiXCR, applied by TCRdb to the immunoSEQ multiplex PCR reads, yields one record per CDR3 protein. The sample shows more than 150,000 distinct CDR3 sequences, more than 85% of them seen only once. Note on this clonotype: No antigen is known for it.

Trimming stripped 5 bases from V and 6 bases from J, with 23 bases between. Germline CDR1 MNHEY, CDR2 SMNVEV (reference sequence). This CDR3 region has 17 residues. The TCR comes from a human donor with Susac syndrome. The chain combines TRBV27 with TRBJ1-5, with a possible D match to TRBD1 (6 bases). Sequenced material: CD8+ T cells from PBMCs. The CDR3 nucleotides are TGTGCCAGCAGTGCCTTAGAGTTTACAGGGATTGGTCAGCCCCAGCATTTT. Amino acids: CASSALEFTGIGQPQHF.